The clone carrying this T cell receptor (beta chain) was detected only once. This entry belongs to a study of cytomegalovirus exposure and HLA in healthy donors. The PCR contained 60 Vbeta and 13 Jbeta primers. Repertoires were generated with immunoSEQ multiplex PCR, while TCRdb's copy carries only in-frame clones and drops some. The sample has about 42,000 clones; approximately 52% are singletons. Germline loops: CDR1 SGHAT, CDR2 FQNNGV. This CDR3 spans 15 amino acids. V lost 6 bases and J 0 bases, leaving 11 bases between the germline ends. The sequenced sample consisted of PBMCs. The chain couples TRBV11-2 to TRBJ2-2; a weak D match, TRBD1 (5 bases). The origin of this receptor is a human donor in good health. In DNA, the CDR3 is TGTGCCAGCAGTGCGGCAGGGACGAACACCGGGGAGCTGTTTTTT. It translates to CASSAAGTNTGELFF.